Below are 32 T cell receptor beta chains sequenced from a single sample in a study of graft-versus-host responses after intestinal transplantation. Sequenced by immunoSEQ multiplex PCR; TCRdb stores in-frame clones only, minus some. Of around 10,000 clones detected, about 92% appear once; the ten largest clones hold about 5%. Sample: PBMCs, taken almost 70 days after transplant. These receptors all stem from a human patient who received an intestinal transplant, so some T cells may come from the graft donor.

V usage is TRBV7-3 and J usage is TRBJ2-1; no firm D call. This CDR3 is built from 13 residues. Germline CDR1 SGHTA, CDR2 FQGTGA. Trimming left V 4 bases short and J 9 bases short, with 13 bases between. The CDR3 spells CASSSPLQSEQFF. CDR3 in DNA: TGTGCCAGCAGCTCGCCCCTACAGAGTGAGCAGTTCTTC.

The rearrangement joins TRBV9 to TRBJ2-1; 11 bases agree with TRBD2. Per germline, CDR1 SGDLS and CDR2 YYNGEE. The length of the CDR3 is 17 residues. Trimming removed 3 bases from V and 8 bases from J; junction bases left unmatched: 13. The CDR3 DNA is TGTGCCAGCAGCGACATCCAGACTAGCGGGACTCTCGATGAGCAGTTCTTC. Translated, it gives CASSDIQTSGTLDEQFF.

V gene TRBV6-5 combines with J gene TRBJ1-3, with 7 bases lining up with TRBD1. CDR1 and CDR2 from the germline V gene are MNHEY and SVGAGI. Trimming removed 8 bases from V and 0 bases from J; junction bases left unmatched: 4. This CDR3 spans 14 amino acids. Here the CDR3 reads CASQQGSSGNTIYF. The CDR3, as DNA: TGTGCCAGCCAACAGGGGAGCTCTGGAAACACCATATATTTT.

The gene calls are TRBV2 and TRBJ1-6; D is ambiguous. The CDR3 covers 13 residues. Germline CDR1 SNHLY, CDR2 FYNNEI. The V end lost 1 base, the J end lost 7 bases, and 5 bases lay between the germline ends. The CDR3 region has the DNA TGTGCCAGCAGTGAAGGGCGGAATTCACCCCTCCACTTT. Translation gives CASSEGRNSPLHF.

The chain has TRBV5-1 and TRBJ2-3; unclear D gene. CDR3 length equals 14 residues. Germline assignment: CDR1 SGHRS and CDR2 YFSETQ. V lost 3 bases to trimming and J lost 2 bases, with 10 bases between them. The CDR3 DNA is TGCGCCAGCAGCTCAGACGCCAACACAGATACGCAGTATTTT. Its protein product is CASSSDANTDTQYF.

The chain has TRBV9 and TRBJ2-1; D not resolved. This CDR3 has 13 residues. Trimming took off 1 base at V and 6 bases at J, with 8 bases between the two ends. Germline lookup yields CDR1 SGDLS and CDR2 YYNGEE. CDR3 sequence (DNA): TGTGCCAGCAGCGTATCCGTCGGCAATGAGCAGTTCTTC. Encoded protein: CASSVSVGNEQFF.

The rearrangement uses TRBV28 and TRBJ2-7, with no clear D. Germline assignment: CDR1 MDHEN and CDR2 SYDVKM. The CDR3 is 12 residues long. Between the trimmed V and J ends, which lost 4 bases and 1 base, there was a span of 5 bases. In DNA form, the CDR3 reads TGTGCCAGCAGTTCTAGTTCCTACGAGCAGTACTTC. Translation: CASSSSSYEQYF.

The rearrangement uses TRBV6-1 and TRBJ2-7, with D possibly matching TRBD1 (5 bases). V was cut by 6 bases and J by 2 bases, with 14 bases left in between. The germline V gene encodes CDR1 MNHNS and CDR2 SASEGT. The CDR3 totals 14 residues. The CDR3: CASRGTGTTYEQYF. The CDR3 DNA reads TGTGCCAGCAGGGGAACAGGAACTACCTACGAGCAGTACTTC.

This clone was seen a handful of times. CDR3 sequence reads: CASSEGSGYNEQFF. CDR3 nucleotides: TGTGCCAGCAGTGAGGGTAGCGGCTACAATGAGCAGTTCTTC. The chain links TRBV6-1 to TRBJ2-1; the D gene is possibly TRBD2 (6 bases). V was shortened by 3 bases and J by 3 bases, with 9 bases between the two germline ends. The CDR3 totals 14 residues. Germline V gene lookup returns CDR1 MNHNS and CDR2 SASEGT.

The chain couples TRBV10-1 to TRBJ1-5; D might be TRBD1 (5 bases). The CDR3 runs 16 residues. Trimming cost V 0 bases and J 6 bases, with 15 bases left between them. CDR1 WNHNN and CDR2 SYGVQD come from the germline V gene (reference sequence). The CDR3 DNA reads TGCGCCAGCAGTGAGTCTTCGGGGCGAAGGTGTCAGCCCCAGCATTTT. Translating gives CASSESSGRRCQPQHF.

This chain connects TRBV6-5 to TRBJ2-7, with TRBD2 matching over 7 bases. The CDR3 runs to 13 residues. Germline lookup yields CDR1 MNHEY and CDR2 SVGAGI. V dropped 6 bases and J dropped 3; count of bases not matched to a gene: 5. CDR3 in amino acids: CASSPSGNYEQYF. DNA for the CDR3: TGTGCCAGCAGCCCCAGCGGGAACTACGAGCAGTACTTC.

The genes are TRBV28 and TRBJ2-2, with 8 bases lining up with TRBD2. CDR1 is MDHEN, CDR2 SYDVKM, per germline. V was pared by 4 bases and J by 1 base, with 8 bases of the junction left unmatched. This CDR3 comprises 17 residues. The CDR3 loop reads CASSYPSTSENTGELFF. In nucleotides, the CDR3 is TGTGCCAGCAGTTACCCCTCGACTAGCGAGAACACCGGGGAGCTGTTTTTT. Full variable domain (outside the CDR3, taken from reference TRBV28 and TRBJ2-2): DVKVTQSSRYLVKRTGEKVFLECVQDMDHENMFWYRQDPGLGLRLIYFSYDVKMKEKGDIPEGYSVSREKKERFSLILESASTNQTSMYLCASSYPSTSENTGELFFGEGSRLTVL.

The V call is TRBV5-4, the J call TRBJ2-7; D is unclear. This CDR3 is built from 12 residues. Trimming removed 3 bases at V and 0 bases at J, with 4 bases between. Germline values: CDR1 SGHNT, CDR2 YYREEE (reference sequence). Here the CDR3 reads CASSSYSYEQYF. CDR3 coding DNA: TGTGCCAGCAGCTCCTACTCCTACGAGCAGTACTTC.

The chain combines TRBV19 with TRBJ1-2; D is unclear. With 5 bases removed from V and 5 bases from J, the gap between germline ends came to 21 bases. This CDR3 region has 16 residues. Germline values: CDR1 LNHDA, CDR2 SQIVND (reference sequence). CDR3 residues: CASSQEIAWSPYGYTF. Written as DNA, the CDR3 is TGTGCCAGTAGTCAGGAGATCGCCTGGTCTCCTTATGGCTACACCTTC.

The rearrangement uses TRBV11-2 and TRBJ2-1; TRBD2 aligns across 11 bases. Germline CDR1 SGHAT, CDR2 FQNNGV. Unmatched junction bases numbered 0, after V lost 1 base and J lost 4 bases. CDR3 length: 15 amino acids. The CDR3 DNA reads TGTGCCAGCAGCTTAGGACTAGCGGGGTACAATGAGCAGTTCTTC. Translation: CASSLGLAGYNEQFF.

The chain employs TRBV28 and TRBJ2-7; D is perhaps TRBD2 (5 bases). The V gene lost 2 bases and the J gene lost 4 bases, with 15 bases spanning the gap. This CDR3 is 15 amino acids long. Per germline, CDR1 MDHEN and CDR2 SYDVKM. The CDR3 sequence is CASSLGVAGWYEQYF. As DNA, the CDR3 is TGTGCCAGCAGTTTAGGGGTCGCGGGCTGGTACGAGCAGTACTTC. Full variable domain (rest looked up from reference TRBV28 and TRBJ2-7): DVKVTQSSRYLVKRTGEKVFLECVQDMDHENMFWYRQDPGLGLRLIYFSYDVKMKEKGDIPEGYSVSREKKERFSLILESASTNQTSMYLCASSLGVAGWYEQYFGPGTRLTVT.

This CDR3 is CASSPQGTNTEAFF. The CDR3 bases are TGTGCCAGCAGCCCACAGGGAACGAACACTGAAGCTTTCTTT. The rearrangement joins TRBV7-8 to TRBJ1-1; a weak D match, TRBD1 (6 bases). Per the germline V gene, CDR1 is SGHVS and CDR2 is FQNEAQ. The CDR3 consists of 14 residues. Trimming took 5 bases from V and 1 from J, leaving 11 bases between them.

This chain uses TRBV7-9 with TRBJ1-2, with TRBD1 identical over 9 bases. Per germline, CDR1 SEHNR and CDR2 FQNEAQ (reference sequence). This CDR3 contains 16 residues. J was trimmed by 8 bases and V by 5 bases; bases with no gene match: 15. CDR3 loop: CASSAPGQGLSYGYTF. CDR3 bases: TGTGCCAGCAGCGCCCCGGGACAGGGACTTTCCTACGGCTACACCTTC.

This sequence joins TRBV25-1 and TRBJ2-5; D perhaps matches TRBD1 (5 bases). Per germline, CDR1 MGHDK and CDR2 SYGVNS. The CDR3 loop spans 14 amino acids. Trimming took off 2 bases at V and 3 bases at J, with 10 bases between the two ends. CDR3 coding DNA: TGTGCCAGCAGTGAAATTGTCAGGGAAGAGACCCAGTACTTC. Translating gives CASSEIVREETQYF.

This clone was picked up a small number of times. The V and J genes are TRBV7-3 and TRBJ1-2; D gene uncertain. The germline CDR1 and CDR2 sequences are SGHTA and FQGTGA. The ends were cut back, 6 bases at V and 2 bases at J, with 13 bases in the middle. The CDR3 covers 14 residues. This chain's CDR3 is CASRREGWNYGYTF. The CDR3 DNA sequence: TGTGCCAGCAGGCGGGAGGGTTGGAACTATGGCTACACCTTC.

The gene calls are TRBV19 and TRBJ2-1, with D hard to call. V was clipped by 2 bases and J by 5 bases, with 19 bases between them. CDR3 length: 17 amino acids. The V gene's germline CDR1 is LNHDA and CDR2 SQIVND (reference sequence). The CDR3 spells CASSISLFTTGHNEQFF. For the CDR3, the DNA is TGTGCCAGTAGTATATCCCTCTTTACGACGGGCCACAATGAGCAGTTCTTC.

The V call is TRBV9, the J call TRBJ1-1; 8 positions match TRBD1. The CDR3 extends over 16 amino acids. Germline V gives CDR1 SGDLS, CDR2 YYNGEE. With 3 bases clipped from V and 7 bases from J, the junction kept 14 bases outside the gene matches. The CDR3 bases are TGTGCCAGCAGCGAACCCCGCGAGACAGGGGAACGTGAAGCTTTCTTT. It codes for CASSEPRETGEREAFF.

V gene TRBV28 combines with J gene TRBJ1-6, with D perhaps matching TRBD1 (6 bases). The CDR3 totals 15 residues. The V gene lost 5 bases and the J gene lost 2 bases, with 10 bases spanning the gap. Germline V CDR1 and CDR2: MDHEN, SYDVKM. In nucleotides, the CDR3 is TGTGCCAGCAGTCCACAGGGCACCTATAATTCACCCCTCCACTTT. The encoded protein is CASSPQGTYNSPLHF.

The CDR3 loop is CASTYQASGEAFF. CDR3 nucleotide sequence: TGTGCCAGCACGTACCAGGCGTCTGGTGAAGCTTTCTTT. V usage is TRBV6-6 and J usage is TRBJ1-1; no reliable D call. Germline V gene lookup returns CDR1 MNHNY and CDR2 SVGAGI (reference sequence). V shed 7 bases and J shed 7 bases, with 16 bases lying between them. The CDR3 has 13 amino acids.

This chain uses TRBV5-1 with TRBJ2-1; TRBD2 aligns across 9 bases. Germline CDR1 and CDR2: SGHRS and YFSETQ. This CDR3 spans 15 amino acids. With V trimmed by 9 bases and J by 2 bases, 9 bases remained unmatched. In nucleotides, the CDR3 is TGCGCCAACCCAATTAGCGGGAGTCCCTACAATGAGCAGTTCTTC. This encodes CANPISGSPYNEQFF.

The J gene is TRBJ1-2, the V gene TRBV5-1; D remains ambiguous. There are 12 residues in the CDR3. Germline V CDR1 and CDR2: SGHRS, YFSETQ. The ends were cut back, 4 bases at V and 4 bases at J, with 8 bases in the middle. CDR3 sequence (DNA): TGCGCCAGCAGCAAGGAGAGCTATGGCTACACCTTC. Its protein product is CASSKESYGYTF.

The CDR3 nucleotides read TGTGCCAGCTCACTGGGTACCGGGACGGAGGATCAGCCCCAGCATTTT. It yields the protein CASSLGTGTEDQPQHF. The chain is built from TRBV18 and TRBJ1-5; possible D gene TRBD1, 5 bases. The CDR3 spans 16 residues. Germline-derived CDR1 and CDR2 are KGHSH and LQKENI. Trimming cost V 4 bases and J 5 bases, with 18 bases left between them.

The rearrangement uses TRBV7-9 and TRBJ1-4; D gene ambiguous. CDR1 and CDR2 from the germline V gene are SEHNR and FQNEAQ (reference sequence). The ends were cut back, 4 bases at V and 4 bases at J, with 13 bases in the middle. The CDR3 spans 15 residues. In DNA, the CDR3 is TGTGCCAGCAGCTGGCCCCCGGGGTTTAATGAAAAACTGTTTTTT. Its protein product is CASSWPPGFNEKLFF.

The chain carries TRBV30 and TRBJ2-5, with 14 bases matching TRBD2. The CDR3 runs 15 residues. Germline values: CDR1 GTSNPN, CDR2 SVGIG (reference sequence). V lost 4 bases and J lost 6; bases outside the gene matches: 7. The CDR3 DNA is TGTGCCTGGACCGGGACTAGCGGGAGTGGGAAGACCCAGTACTTC. Translated, it gives CAWTGTSGSGKTQYF. Full variable domain (remainder filled in from reference TRBV30 and TRBJ2-5): SQTIHQWPATLVQPVGSPLSLECTVEGTSNPNLYWYRQAAGRGLQLLFYSVGIGQISSEVPQNLSASRPQDRQFILSSKKLLLSDSGFYLCAWTGTSGSGKTQYFGPGTRLLVL.

The rearrangement joins TRBV7-6 to TRBJ2-7; 7 bases line up with TRBD1. V lost 5 bases to trimming and J lost 6 bases; unmatched junction nucleotides: 16. The CDR3 sequence is 16 residues long. Germline V gives CDR1 SGHVS, CDR2 FNYEAQ. This chain's CDR3 is CASSLREGATPGEQYF. The CDR3 nucleotides are TGTGCCAGCAGCCTTAGAGAGGGGGCGACGCCAGGCGAGCAGTACTTC.

The DNA for the CDR3 is TGTGCCAGCAGTTACTCGTGGGGAGGGAATCAGCCCCAGCATTTT. It codes for CASSYSWGGNQPQHF. The rearrangement links TRBV6-5 to TRBJ1-5; D is uncertain. Between the trimmed V and J ends, which lost 0 bases and 4 bases, there was a span of 10 bases. CDR3 size: 15 residues. Germline assignment: CDR1 MNHEY and CDR2 SVGAGI.

This chain links TRBV4-1 with TRBJ2-5; either TRBD1 or TRBD2 may supply D (5 bases each). Germline V gene lookup returns CDR1 MGHRA and CDR2 YSYEKL. The V end lost 0 bases, the J end lost 1 base, and 15 bases lay between the germline ends. The CDR3 is 17 amino acids. The CDR3 loop is CASSQDPGPPSQETQYF. CDR3 nucleotide sequence: TGCGCCAGCAGCCAAGATCCGGGACCGCCCAGCCAAGAGACCCAGTACTTC.